One and the same sample provided the 27 T cell receptor beta chains below, sequenced in a study of Ad26.COV2.S vaccination and SARS-CoV-2 variants. Sequencing was performed with immunoSEQ multiplex PCR; in TCRdb, only in-frame clones are kept and a portion is missing. This table has roughly 510,000 clones, roughly 87% appearing once. Stated treatment: over 15 received Ad26.COV2.S at low or high dose, single or two shots; about five received placebo; per-sample allocation not given. Collection of samples fell on day 63 after the first vaccine or placebo injection. The sample in question was peripheral blood, obtained in a trial of Ad26.COV2.S vaccine versus placebo. Receptor source: a person aged 18-65 years who received the Ad26.COV2.S COVID-19 vaccine or a placebo.

The J gene is TRBJ2-2, the V gene TRBV10-3, with a possible D match to TRBD1 (5 bases). CDR3 size: 13 residues. V lost 3 bases and J lost 8, with 10 bases in between. Germline CDR1 reads ENHRY; CDR2 reads SYGVKD. CDR3 DNA: TGTGCCATCAGTGAAGGGGCGGCGGGGGAGCTGTTTTTT. As protein: CAISEGAAGELFF.

The chain carries TRBV6-5 and TRBJ2-7, with TRBD1 matching 12 bases. The V gene's germline CDR1 is MNHEY and CDR2 SVGAGI. J gave up 3 bases and V 2 bases, and 5 bases lay outside the gene matches. The CDR3 length is 16 residues. DNA of the CDR3: TGTGCCAGCAGTTACCACGGGACAGGGGGCTTCTACGAGCAGTACTTC. It specifies CASSYHGTGGFYEQYF.

This clone was counted many times. The V gene is TRBV6-2 or TRBV6-3, the J gene TRBJ1-5; 10 bases map to TRBD1. Trimming at V came to 4 bases and at J to 5 bases, leaving 5 bases not matched to a gene. CDR1 is MNHEY and CDR2 is SVGEGT in the germline V gene. The CDR3 totals 15 residues. The CDR3 here is CASSLDRGIHQPQHF. The CDR3 bases are TGTGCCAGCAGTTTGGACAGGGGGATCCATCAGCCCCAGCATTTT.

This clone has only one observation. V gene TRBV2 combines with J gene TRBJ1-4; D is unresolved. Per the germline V gene, CDR1 is SNHLY and CDR2 is FYNNEI. The length of the CDR3 is 14 residues. Trimming took off 6 bases at V and 5 bases at J, with 13 bases between the two ends. CDR3 in DNA: TGTGCCAGCAGGGCTGACAACTCCAATGAAAAACTGTTTTTT. Protein product: CASRADNSNEKLFF. The full variable domain, its missing parts supplied by reference TRBV2 and TRBJ1-4, is EPEVTQTPSHQVTQMGQEVILRCVPISNHLYFYWYRQILGQKVEFLVSFYNNEISEKSEIFDDQFSVERPDGSNFTLKIRSTKLEDSAMYFCASRADNSNEKLFFGSGTQLSVL.

The V gene is TRBV4-2, the J gene TRBJ1-5; D remains ambiguous. With 1 base removed from V and 2 bases from J, the gap between germline ends came to 15 bases. The germline gives CDR1 LGHNA, CDR2 YNFKEQ. The CDR3 spans 17 residues. CDR3 sequence: CASSQGVVVTGNQPQHF. In DNA form, the CDR3 reads TGTGCCAGCAGCCAAGGGGTGGTGGTCACGGGCAATCAGCCCCAGCATTTT.

The V and J genes are TRBV15 and TRBJ1-5; tentative D call: TRBD1 (5 bases). CDR1 and CDR2 from the germline V gene are LNHNV and YYDKDF (reference sequence). CDR3 size: 15 residues. Trimming left V 5 bases short and J 2 bases short, with 13 bases between. CDR3: CATSQGVQGNQPQHF. The CDR3 nucleotides read TGTGCCACCAGCCAAGGGGTACAGGGCAATCAGCCCCAGCATTTT. Together with reference TRBV15 and TRBJ1-5, the CDR3 gives the full variable domain: DAMVIQNPRYQVTQFGKPVTLSCSQTLNHNVMYWYQQKSSQAPKLLFHYYDKDFNNEADTPDNFQSRRPNTSFCFLDIRSPGLGDTAMYLCATSQGVQGNQPQHFGDGTRLSIL.

Only one count was recorded for this clone. This sample also contains other DNA sequences that code for the same CDR3. V and J are TRBV29-1 and TRBJ2-2; D unresolved. Trimming stripped 4 bases from V and 0 bases from J, with 6 bases between. Germline loops: CDR1 SQVTM, CDR2 ANQGSEA. The CDR3 runs to 13 residues. DNA of the CDR3: TGCAGCGTTGGTCAGACGAACACCGGGGAGCTGTTTTTT. Its protein product is CSVGQTNTGELFF.

The chain employs TRBV7-8 and TRBJ1-1; D possibly corresponds to TRBD1 (6 bases). This CDR3 contains 14 residues. Trimming shortened V by 4 bases and J by 6 bases, and 15 bases separated the two germline ends. Per germline, CDR1 SGHVS and CDR2 FQNEAQ. In DNA, the CDR3 is TGTGCCAGCAGCTCTCTCAGGGGTAACTCTGAAGCTTTCTTT. Its protein product is CASSSLRGNSEAFF.

The genes are TRBV5-4 and TRBJ2-3; 7 nucleotides match TRBD1. CDR1 is SGHNT and CDR2 is YYREEE in the germline V gene (reference sequence). V lost 0 bases, J lost 2 bases, and 3 bases stayed unmatched. The CDR3 loop spans 15 amino acids. The CDR3 spells CASSLAGTDTDTQYF. The CDR3 DNA sequence: TGTGCCAGCAGCTTGGCTGGGACAGACACAGATACGCAGTATTTT.

CDR3 DNA: TGTGCCAGCAGCCACGAACCCAGGGGGGACGAGCAGTACTTC. Encoded protein: CASSHEPRGDEQYF. The chain links TRBV6-2 or TRBV6-3 to TRBJ2-7, with D perhaps TRBD1 (7 bases). The germline CDR1 and CDR2 sequences are MNHEY and SVGEGT. This CDR3 is built from 14 residues. Trimming took 6 bases from V and 5 from J, leaving 17 bases between them.

The chain joins TRBV28 to TRBJ1-1; 9 nucleotides match TRBD1. After removal of 4 bases from V and 8 bases from J, the junction contained 20 bases not matched to a gene. Germline V lookup: CDR1 MDHEN, CDR2 SYDVKM. This CDR3 spans 18 amino acids. The CDR3 here is CASSSPGTGSITGAEAFF. The CDR3 DNA reads TGTGCCAGCAGTTCCCCCGGGACAGGGTCAATTACGGGCGCCGAAGCTTTCTTT.

The J gene is TRBJ2-1, the V gene TRBV6-2 or TRBV6-3; tentative D call: TRBD1 (5 bases). Trimming removed 2 bases from V and 2 bases from J, with 19 bases in between. Germline assignment: CDR1 MNHEY and CDR2 SVGEGT. The CDR3 covers 18 residues. The CDR3 loop reads CASSYHLQAKETYNEQFF. Written as DNA, the CDR3 is TGTGCCAGCAGTTACCACTTACAGGCCAAGGAAACCTACAATGAGCAGTTCTTC.

Points on this clone: Other DNA sequences from this sample encode an identical CDR3 as well. This sequence joins TRBV9 and TRBJ1-3; D not resolved. The CDR3 has 14 residues. Trimming left V 0 bases short and J 1 base short, with 5 bases between. Per germline, CDR1 SGDLS and CDR2 YYNGEE. The CDR3 protein is CASSVGSSGNTIYF. The CDR3 nucleotides are TGTGCCAGCAGCGTAGGGAGTTCTGGAAACACCATATATTTT.

The chain couples TRBV5-1 to TRBJ2-2, with 7 bases aligning to TRBD1. Germline CDR1 SGHRS, CDR2 YFSETQ. The CDR3 sequence is 15 residues long. The V segment lost 4 bases and the J segment 5 bases; nucleotides outside the gene matches: 8. This CDR3 reads CASSLDRVGTGELFF. The CDR3 DNA follows: TGCGCCAGCAGCCTAGACAGGGTAGGAACCGGGGAGCTGTTTTTT.

The rearrangement links TRBV28 to TRBJ2-3; TRBD2 is a possible D gene (5 bases). V gave up 3 bases and J gave up 5 bases, with 15 bases separating them. Germline V gene sequence: CDR1 MDHEN, CDR2 SYDVKM. This CDR3 spans 15 amino acids. The CDR3 region is CASSFPSGSGDTQYF. DNA of the CDR3: TGTGCCAGCAGTTTTCCCAGCGGTTCGGGAGATACGCAGTATTTT.

The chain joins TRBV30 to TRBJ2-2; D unclear. The germline V gene encodes CDR1 GTSNPN and CDR2 SVGIG (reference sequence). The CDR3 runs to 14 residues. Trimming took off 0 bases at V and 0 bases at J, with 5 bases between the two ends. The CDR3 sequence is CAWSVRANTGELFF. The CDR3 DNA sequence: TGTGCCTGGAGTGTTCGCGCGAACACCGGGGAGCTGTTTTTT.

J is TRBJ2-1 and V is TRBV10-3, with 7 bases aligning to TRBD1. Trimming at V came to 3 bases and at J to 2 bases, leaving 4 bases not matched to a gene. Germline V gives CDR1 ENHRY, CDR2 SYGVKD. The CDR3 loop spans 15 amino acids. In DNA, the CDR3 is TGTGCCATCAGTGACTCAGGGGGAACCTACAATGAGCAGTTCTTC. Translating it yields CAISDSGGTYNEQFF.

Only one count was recorded for this clone. The chain has TRBV7-9 and TRBJ1-1; 7 nucleotides line up with TRBD1. The CDR3 covers 18 residues. CDR1 is SEHNR and CDR2 is FQNEAQ in the germline V gene (reference sequence). The trim removed 1 base at V and 0 bases at J, leaving 11 bases unmatched. CDR3 amino acids: CASSLDEGAFLLNTEAFF. The CDR3, as DNA: TGTGCCAGCAGCTTAGATGAGGGGGCTTTTTTGTTGAACACTGAAGCTTTCTTT. The full variable domain, rest sourced from reference TRBV7-9 and TRBJ1-1, is DTGVSQNPRHKITKRGQNVTFRCDPISEHNRLYWYRQTLGQGPEFLTYFQNEAQLEKSRLLSDRFSAERPKGSFSTLEIQRTEQGDSAMYLCASSLDEGAFLLNTEAFFGQGTRLTVV.

The chain couples TRBV28 to TRBJ2-1; no clear D gene. Germline V gives CDR1 MDHEN, CDR2 SYDVKM. The CDR3 contains 17 residues. Trimming pared 3 bases from V and 10 bases from J, leaving 25 bases between. The CDR3 loop reads CASSLGGWSGPGYEQFF. The CDR3 DNA is TGTGCCAGCAGTTTGGGTGGTTGGAGTGGCCCCGGTTACGAGCAGTTCTTC.

V gene TRBV21-1 combines with J gene TRBJ1-2. TRBV21-1 counts as a pseudogene. This CDR3 is 12 amino acids long. CDR3 protein: CASRTIGPPCTF. The CDR3 region has the DNA TGTGCCAGCAGAACAATTGGACCCCCCTGCACCTTC.

This chain joins TRBV4-2 and TRBJ2-7, with D maybe TRBD1 (7 bases). The germline V and J ends were trimmed by 0 bases and 4 bases, with 13 bases remaining between them. The CDR3 extends over 15 amino acids. The germline gives CDR1 LGHNA, CDR2 YNFKEQ. CDR3 nucleotides: TGTGCCAGCAGCCAAGAAAGGGCAGGGGGGTACGAGCAGTACTTC. Residues: CASSQERAGGYEQYF.

Of note for this clone: In the same sample, other DNA sequences code for this CDR3. The rearrangement links TRBV5-6 to TRBJ1-1; no reliable D call. The germline V gene has CDR1 SGHDT and CDR2 YYEEEE. Trimming removed 0 bases from V and 0 bases from J, with 9 bases in between. CDR3 length: 15 amino acids. This CDR3 reads CASSLGGGLNTEAFF. The DNA for the CDR3 is TGTGCCAGCAGCTTGGGTGGAGGGTTGAACACTGAAGCTTTCTTT.

The chain uses TRBV2 and TRBJ2-7; D might be TRBD1 (6 bases). Germline assignment: CDR1 SNHLY and CDR2 FYNNEI. Trimming pared 2 bases from V and 7 bases from J, leaving 18 bases between. The CDR3 contains 15 residues. As DNA, the CDR3 is TGTGCCAGCAGTGAATCGGGGATACAGGGTGGGGAGCAGTACTTC. Its protein is CASSESGIQGGEQYF.

The sample holds one count of this clone. The chain employs TRBV9 and TRBJ1-2; D is uncertain. The V and J ends lost 3 bases and 8 bases respectively, with 14 bases between them. The CDR3 runs to 13 residues. In germline, CDR1 is SGDLS, CDR2 YYNGEE. The CDR3 reads CASSADGLRGYTF. CDR3 nucleotides: TGTGCCAGCAGCGCGGACGGTCTTCGCGGCTACACCTTC.

This clone was observed a single time. The chain is built from TRBV27 and TRBJ2-3; D ambiguous. The CDR3 contains 11 residues. Germline V gene sequence: CDR1 MNHEY, CDR2 SMNVEV (reference sequence). V shed 6 bases and J shed 1 base, with 2 bases lying between them. This chain's CDR3 is CASRGTDTQYF. The CDR3 DNA follows: TGTGCCAGCAGGGGCACAGATACGCAGTATTTT.

The chain employs TRBV7-2 and TRBJ1-5; no clear D gene. This CDR3 comprises 13 residues. The germline V and J ends were trimmed by 5 bases and 5 bases, with 10 bases remaining between them. CDR1 is SGHTA, CDR2 FQGNSA, per germline. The CDR3 sequence: CASSRGGYQPQHF. The CDR3 region has the DNA TGTGCCAGCAGCCGGGGAGGGTATCAGCCCCAGCATTTT. Drawing the rest from reference TRBV7-2 and TRBJ1-5, the complete variable domain is GAGVSQSPSNKVTEKGKDVELRCDPISGHTALYWYRQSLGQGLEFLIYFQGNSAPDKSGLPSDRFSAERTGGSVSTLTIQRTQQEDSAVYLCASSRGGYQPQHFGDGTRLSIL.

The chain has TRBV5-4 and TRBJ2-3, with D tentatively TRBD1 (5 bases). This CDR3 region has 15 residues. V was pared by 0 bases and J by 5 bases, with 13 bases between. CDR1 and CDR2 from the germline V gene are SGHNT and YYREEE (reference sequence). CDR3 sequence reads: CASSLVAGMVDTQYF. DNA of the CDR3: TGTGCCAGCAGCTTGGTGGCAGGGATGGTAGATACGCAGTATTTT.